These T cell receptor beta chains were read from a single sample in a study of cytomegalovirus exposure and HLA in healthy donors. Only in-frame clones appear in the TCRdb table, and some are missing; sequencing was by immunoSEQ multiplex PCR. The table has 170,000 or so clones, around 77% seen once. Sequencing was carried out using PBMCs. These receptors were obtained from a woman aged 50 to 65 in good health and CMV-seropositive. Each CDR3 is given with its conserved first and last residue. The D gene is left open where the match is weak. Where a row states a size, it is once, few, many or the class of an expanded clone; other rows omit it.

cdr3_nt: TGTGCCAGCAGCCCTGGACTAGCGGGGGGGGTCGGGGAGCTGTTTTTT; cdr3_aa: CASSPGLAGGVGELFF; v_call: TRBV7-8; cdr3_length: 16; j_call: TRBJ2-2; d_call: TRBD2; clone_size: .
cdr3_nt: TGTGCCATCAGTGAAGGTCCCTCGGGGGTTGACGAGCAGTACTTC; cdr3_aa: CAISEGPSGVDEQYF; v_call: TRBV10-3; cdr3_length: 15; j_call: TRBJ2-7; d_call: .; clone_size: .
cdr3_nt: TGTGCCAGCAGTTCCAATAGCGGGGGGATCTACAATGAGCAGTTCTTC; cdr3_aa: CASSSNSGGIYNEQFF; v_call: TRBV6-5; cdr3_length: 16; j_call: TRBJ2-1; d_call: TRBD2; clone_size: once
cdr3_nt: TGTGCCAGCAGCCCGAACCGACAGGGGGCGCAAGGCAATGAGCAGTTCTTC; cdr3_aa: CASSPNRQGAQGNEQFF; v_call: TRBV7-9; cdr3_length: 17; j_call: TRBJ2-1; d_call: TRBD1; clone_size: .
cdr3_nt: TGTGCCAGCAGCTTACGAGGTGATGATTACGAAAAACTGTTTTTT; cdr3_aa: CASSLRGDDYEKLFF; v_call: TRBV7-9; cdr3_length: 15; j_call: TRBJ1-4; d_call: .; clone_size: .
cdr3_nt: TGTGCCAGCAGTGAAGGGGTGAATGAGTACTTC; cdr3_aa: CASSEGVNEYF; v_call: TRBV6-5; cdr3_length: 11; j_call: TRBJ2-4; d_call: .; clone_size: .
cdr3_nt: TGTGCCAGCAGCCCCGGGACAGGGGATCAGCCCCAGCATTTT; cdr3_aa: CASSPGTGDQPQHF; v_call: TRBV7-6; cdr3_length: 14; j_call: TRBJ1-5; d_call: TRBD1; clone_size: .
cdr3_nt: TGTGCCAGCAGCTTAATCCCAGATGAAAAACTGTTTTTT; cdr3_aa: CASSLIPDEKLFF; v_call: TRBV11-2; cdr3_length: 13; j_call: TRBJ1-4; d_call: .; clone_size: .
cdr3_nt: TGCGCCAGCAGCCTCGGCGAGGGCGGCTATGGCTACACCTTC; cdr3_aa: CASSLGEGGYGYTF; v_call: TRBV5-1; cdr3_length: 14; j_call: TRBJ1-2; d_call: .; clone_size: .
cdr3_nt: TGTGCCAGCAGCTTCACTAGCGGGGGAGACAATGAGCAGTTCTTC; cdr3_aa: CASSFTSGGDNEQFF; v_call: TRBV7-2; cdr3_length: 15; j_call: TRBJ2-1; d_call: TRBD2; clone_size: .
cdr3_nt: TGTGCCACCACCTTAGCGGGATTATACAATGAGCAGTTCTTC; cdr3_aa: CATTLAGLYNEQFF; v_call: TRBV15; cdr3_length: 14; j_call: TRBJ2-1; d_call: TRBD2; clone_size: .
cdr3_nt: TGCGCCAGCAGCCAAGATCACTACGGTAACTATGGCTACACCTTC; cdr3_aa: CASSQDHYGNYGYTF; v_call: TRBV4-3; cdr3_length: 15; j_call: TRBJ1-2; d_call: .; clone_size: .
cdr3_nt: TGTGCCAGCATTAAGGCAGGGGGATTCTATAATTCACCCCTCCACTTT; cdr3_aa: CASIKAGGFYNSPLHF; v_call: TRBV7-2; cdr3_length: 16; j_call: TRBJ1-6; d_call: TRBD1; clone_size: .
cdr3_nt: TGTGCCAGCAGTGACTTGGGCAGGGCGAATGAGCAGTTCTTC; cdr3_aa: CASSDLGRANEQFF; v_call: TRBV6-4; cdr3_length: 14; j_call: TRBJ2-1; d_call: .; clone_size: .
cdr3_nt: TGCGCCAGCAGCTTGGCCCCGACAGCGAACACTGAAGCTTTCTTT; cdr3_aa: CASSLAPTANTEAFF; v_call: TRBV5-1; cdr3_length: 15; j_call: TRBJ1-1; d_call: .; clone_size: .
cdr3_nt: TGTGCCAGCAGCGTAGCAGAGGGAGGGCCTACAGATACGCAGTATTTT; cdr3_aa: CASSVAEGGPTDTQYF; v_call: TRBV9; cdr3_length: 16; j_call: TRBJ2-3; d_call: TRBD2; clone_size: .
cdr3_nt: TGCAGCGCTCAAAGGGGCCAGAACACTGAAGCTTTCTTT; cdr3_aa: CSAQRGQNTEAFF; v_call: TRBV29-1; cdr3_length: 13; j_call: TRBJ1-1; d_call: .; clone_size: .
cdr3_nt: TGTGCCAGCAGTGAGTCAGGCTCTGGGGCCAACGTCCTGACTTTC; cdr3_aa: CASSESGSGANVLTF; v_call: TRBV25-1; cdr3_length: 15; j_call: TRBJ2-6; d_call: .; clone_size: .
cdr3_nt: TGCGCCAGCAGCCCCGTAGGGGCTGGACAGGGTACAGATACGCAGTATTTT; cdr3_aa: CASSPVGAGQGTDTQYF; v_call: TRBV5-1; cdr3_length: 17; j_call: TRBJ2-3; d_call: TRBD1; clone_size: few
cdr3_nt: TGTGCCAGCAGCTCTAACACAGATACGCAGTATTTT; cdr3_aa: CASSSNTDTQYF; v_call: TRBV7-3; cdr3_length: 12; j_call: TRBJ2-3; d_call: .; clone_size: .
cdr3_nt: TGTGCCAGCAGCCTCGGACAGGGAAACTCTGGAAACACCATATATTTT; cdr3_aa: CASSLGQGNSGNTIYF; v_call: TRBV5-4; cdr3_length: 16; j_call: TRBJ1-3; d_call: TRBD1; clone_size: .
cdr3_nt: TGCGCCAGCAGCTCGAACGGGGGGGCCGAGACCCAGTACTTC; cdr3_aa: CASSSNGGAETQYF; v_call: TRBV5-1; cdr3_length: 14; j_call: TRBJ2-5; d_call: TRBD2; clone_size: .
cdr3_nt: TGCAGCGGACAGAGAGTCACCGGGGAGCTGTTTTTT; cdr3_aa: CSGQRVTGELFF; v_call: TRBV29-1; cdr3_length: 12; j_call: TRBJ2-2; d_call: .; clone_size: once
cdr3_nt: TGTGCCAGCAATTTTGATAGCGGGAGGGCGGGTGAGCAGTACTTC; cdr3_aa: CASNFDSGRAGEQYF; v_call: TRBV7-2; cdr3_length: 15; j_call: TRBJ2-5; d_call: TRBD2; clone_size: once
cdr3_nt: TGTGCCAGCAGTTTAAGGAGGGGGCGCGGTGAAGAGACCCAGTACTTC; cdr3_aa: CASSLRRGRGEETQYF; v_call: TRBV27; cdr3_length: 16; j_call: TRBJ2-5; d_call: .; clone_size: .